This T cell receptor beta chain was identified in a study of OX40 agonist ivuxolimab in advanced cancers. Study at large: Ivuxolimab, which patients received intravenously every 2 weeks, was dosed at 0.01 to 10 mg/kg. Earlier anti-PD-1, anti-PD-L1 or anti-CTLA-4 therapy was permitted; about 38% had received some.

Sequenced by immunoSEQ multiplex PCR; TCRdb stores in-frame clones only, minus some. The sample contains 58,000 or so clones, over 80% of which appear only once. With regard to this clone: Its antigen is undetermined.

Exclusion of a patient followed from autoimmune disease history or systemic immunosuppression. Study conclusions and caveats: Partial responders receiving 0.1-3.0 mg/kg showed among the lowest clonal expansion.

This CDR3 is 13 amino acids long. The V end was cut by 0 bases, the J end by 9 bases, with 9 bases between. In germline, CDR1 is SGHAT, CDR2 FQNNGV. The sample consisted of CD4+ or CD8+ T cells sorted from blood, taken in a trial of the OX40 agonist ivuxolimab. The TCR was taken from an adult with an advanced solid tumor such as melanoma, head and neck, liver or kidney cancer. This chain connects TRBV11-2 to TRBJ1-3; possible D gene TRBD1, 5 bases. The chain's CDR3 is CASSLDQGTTIYF. CDR3 in DNA: TGTGCCAGCAGCTTAGATCAGGGCACCACCATATATTTT.